The rows below give T cell receptor beta chains drawn from one sample of a study of Graves' ophthalmopathy and Graves' hyperthyroidism. TCRdb processed the multiplex PCR reads anew with MiXCR; each CDR3 protein has one entry. The table records 660,000 or so distinct CDR3 sequences, roughly 41% of them present only once. Sequencing input: peripheral blood. The receptors originated from an adult man with Graves' ophthalmopathy. CDR3s include the opening cysteine and the closing phenylalanine or tryptophan. A D gene is named only where the DNA matches it firmly. The size of a clone is reported for some rows only, either as once, few or many, or as a class for expanded clones.

V	D	J	size	DNA	CDR3
TRBV4-1	-	TRBJ1-4	-	TGCGCCAGCAGCCAAGATGGGCAGGGGCGGGGGGAAAAACTGTTTTTT	CASSQDGQGRGEKLFF
TRBV12-3/TRBV12-4	-	TRBJ1-5	many	TGTGCCAGCAGTTCCAGCAAACAGGGTCTCCAGCCCCAGCATTTT	CASSSSKQGLQPQHF
TRBV3-1	-	TRBJ1-5	few	TGTGCCAGCAGCCAAGGGGGTATGAGTGGTCAGCCCCAGCATTTT	CASSQGGMSGQPQHF
TRBV7-8	TRBD2	TRBJ2-7	-	TGTGCCAGCAGCTTAGTGTCGGGACTAGCGGGAGTTCGCGAGCAGTACTTC	CASSLVSGLAGVREQYF
TRBV7-3	-	TRBJ1-3	few	TGTGCCAGCAGGAGCACCTCAGGGCGAAACACCATATATTTT	CASRSTSGRNTIYF
TRBV11-1	-	TRBJ2-5	few	TGTGCCAGCAGCTTGGAGGGACTGACCCAAGAGACCCAGTACTTC	CASSLEGLTQETQYF
TRBV7-2	-	TRBJ1-2	many	TGTGCCAGCAGCTTAGGCGTGGGGGTCGGCTATGGCTACACCTTC	CASSLGVGVGYGYTF
TRBV9	TRBD1	TRBJ1-6	many	TGTGCCAGCAGCGATCAGGGGGCACCCGGTAATTCACCCCTCCACTTT	CASSDQGAPGNSPLHF
TRBV16	-	TRBJ1-5	few	TGTGCCTGGAGTCGCGCCCTCAATCAGCCCCAGCATTTT	CAWSRALNQPQHF
TRBV25-1	TRBD1	TRBJ1-4	-	TGTGCCAGCAGTCACACTCCGGGACAGGGTTCGGAGGAAAAACTGTTTTTT	CASSHTPGQGSEEKLFF
TRBV5-1	TRBD1	TRBJ1-1	many	TGCGCCAGCAGCGCGACAGGGGGCCTTCGGTACACTGAAGCTTTCTTT	CASSATGGLRYTEAFF
TRBV12-3/TRBV12-4	-	TRBJ1-5	many	TGTGCCAGTGGGGGGCTGGGCAATCAGCCCCAGCATTTT	CASGGLGNQPQHF
TRBV12-3/TRBV12-4	TRBD2	TRBJ2-3	-	TGTGCCAGCAGTCCCGGGACTAGCGGGATGACAGATACGCAGTATTTT	CASSPGTSGMTDTQYF
TRBV7-2	-	TRBJ2-5	many	TGTGCCAGCAGCTTAGGAGGGTTCCAAGAGACCCAGTACTTC	CASSLGGFQETQYF
TRBV5-5	-	TRBJ1-1	-	TGTGCCAGCTCACCAAGCAATTTTGAAGCTTTCTTT	CASSPSNFEAFF
TRBV7-3	TRBD1	TRBJ2-1	-	TGTGCCAGCAGCTTAAGGGGACAGGAAGGATATGAGCAGTTCTTC	CASSLRGQEGYEQFF
TRBV2	-	TRBJ2-7	-	TGTGCCAGCAGTGAAACCCCGAACAGGGTCGCCGAGCAGTACTTC	CASSETPNRVAEQYF
TRBV2	-	TRBJ2-2	-	TGTGCCTGGACGTTCGGCACCGGGGAGCTGTTTTTT	CAWTFGTGELFF
TRBV11-2	TRBD1	TRBJ2-2	-	TGTGCCAGCAGCTACCAGGGGGCAGTGAACACCGGGGAGCTGTTTTTT	CASSYQGAVNTGELFF
TRBV12-3/TRBV12-4	TRBD1	TRBJ1-4	-	TGTGCCAGCAGCTTAGCGGGACAGGTAGGGGAAAAACTGTTTTTT	CASSLAGQVGEKLFF
TRBV29-1	TRBD1	TRBJ1-1	few	TGCAGCTCCCTCGACAGGGGGCTAGAGAACACTGAAGCTTTCTTT	CSSLDRGLENTEAFF
TRBV10-2	-	TRBJ1-6	many	TGCGCCAGCAGTGACAGAGGACCAGGGGTGTCACCCCTCCACTTT	CASSDRGPGVSPLHF
TRBV2	-	TRBJ1-6	-	TGTGCCAGCAGTGAAATGGGGAGCTCCTATAATTCACCCCTCCACTTT	CASSEMGSSYNSPLHF
TRBV4-3	-	TRBJ1-6	many	TGCGCCAGCAGCCAAGAGGTGGGGGGGTTAGAGTCACCCCTCCACTTT	CASSQEVGGLESPLHF
TRBV5-1	TRBD1	TRBJ1-1	few	TGCGCCAGCAGCATCACCGGGACAGGGAGAGACACTGAAGCTTTCTTT	CASSITGTGRDTEAFF
TRBV19	-	TRBJ2-2	many	TGTGCCAGTAGTATAGGACCTACGGGCACCGGGGAGCTGTTTTTT	CASSIGPTGTGELFF
TRBV25-1	-	TRBJ2-7	many	TGTGCCAGCAGTGAATTTGACAACTACGAGCAGTACTTC	CASSEFDNYEQYF
TRBV25-1	TRBD2	TRBJ2-1	few	TGTGCCAGCAGAGGGGCGGGAGCGGTAAATGAGCAGTTCTTC	CASRGAGAVNEQFF
TRBV20-1	-	TRBJ2-1	-	TGCAGTGCTAAGAGGGACAATGAGCAGTTCTTC	CSAKRDNEQFF
TRBV5-6	-	TRBJ1-3	-	TGTGCCAGCAGCTTTTCAGGCAACTCTGGAAACACCATATATTTT	CASSFSGNSGNTIYF
TRBV5-8	TRBD1	TRBJ1-3	-	TGTGCCAGCAGCCAAGCGGACAGGCGAAACTCTGGAAACACCATATATTTT	CASSQADRRNSGNTIYF
TRBV2	-	TRBJ2-3	-	TGTGCCAGCAGTTACGTGCCGCTTAATCAGCCCCAGTATTTT	CASSYVPLNQPQYF
TRBV4-1	TRBD2	TRBJ2-7	-	TGCGCCAGCAGCCAGGTTTACCCCCGCGGGAGGGCCTACGAGCAGTACTTC	CASSQVYPRGRAYEQYF
TRBV2	-	TRBJ1-2	many	TGTGCCAGCAGTGAAATGGGTTTTATTTATGGCTACACCTTC	CASSEMGFIYGYTF
TRBV6-5	-	TRBJ2-5	few	TGTGCCAGCGGACTAACAGGGCTTGGCGAGACCCAGTACTTC	CASGLTGLGETQYF
TRBV19	TRBD2	TRBJ2-5	once	TGTGCCACCAAACTAGCGGGGGGGGAGGAGACCCAGTACTTC	CATKLAGGEETQYF
TRBV5-1	-	TRBJ1-3	-	TGCGCCAGCAGCTCGGGGTTCTCTGGAAACACCATATATTTT	CASSSGFSGNTIYF
TRBV7-3	-	TRBJ1-2	-	TGTCCCAGCAGTTTGACGGGACACAACTATGGCTACACCTTC	CPSSLTGHNYGYTF
TRBV6-6	-	TRBJ1-4	many	TGTGCCAGCAGTGAACAGTGGAAACTGTTTTTT	CASSEQWKLFF
TRBV7-2	TRBD2	TRBJ2-5	many	TGTGCCAGCGCGCGGGACGGGGGGCAAGAGACCCAGTACTTC	CASARDGGQETQYF
TRBV10-3	-	TRBJ1-5	few	TGTGCCAGCACCGACCCCTCCGGGGGGAGACAGCCCCAGCATTTT	CASTDPSGGRQPQHF
TRBV10-3	-	TRBJ1-3	-	TGTGCCATCAGTGATGGGGGGGTCCAAGACACCATATATTTT	CAISDGGVQDTIYF
TRBV10-3	TRBD1	TRBJ2-7	once	TGTGCCATCAGTGGACAGGGAGCCTACGAGCAGTACTTC	CAISGQGAYEQYF
TRBV12-3/TRBV12-4	TRBD1	TRBJ1-1	once	TGTGCCAGCAGCTTTGGACAGGGGACTGAAGCTTTCTTT	CASSFGQGTEAFF
TRBV9	-	TRBJ1-2	many	TGTGCCAGCAGCGTGACGGACACCTTTCCCACCTTC	CASSVTDTFPTF
TRBV20-1	-	TRBJ1-2	once	TGCAGTGCTAGAGATGCCCAGGGAATCTATGGCTACACCTTC	CSARDAQGIYGYTF
TRBV7-8	TRBD1	TRBJ1-5	many	TGTGCCAGCAGCTTTGCGACAGGGATGGGGAATAGCAATCAGCCCCAGCATTTT	CASSFATGMGNSNQPQHF
TRBV19	-	TRBJ1-3	-	TGTGCCAGTAGTAGACTCAGAAACACCATATATTTT	CASSRLRNTIYF
TRBV19	-	TRBJ1-1	-	TGTGCCAGTACCTTAGAAGCGACAGAAGACACTGAAGCTTTCTTT	CASTLEATEDTEAFF
TRBV7-2	TRBD1	TRBJ2-2	many	TGTGCCAGCAGCTCGGACAGGGGGATCGGGGAGCTGTTTTTT	CASSSDRGIGELFF
TRBV12-3/TRBV12-4	-	TRBJ1-1	many	TGTGCCAGCATTGGAGGGCGACGAACTTTCTTT	CASIGGRRTFF
TRBV7-8	-	TRBJ2-5	many	TGTGCCAACAGTTCGGACTGGCAAGAGACCCAGTACTTC	CANSSDWQETQYF
TRBV29-1	TRBD1	TRBJ1-1	many	TGCAGCGTTCCCCGGGACAGGGGGCGCATCACTGAAGCTTTCTTT	CSVPRDRGRITEAFF